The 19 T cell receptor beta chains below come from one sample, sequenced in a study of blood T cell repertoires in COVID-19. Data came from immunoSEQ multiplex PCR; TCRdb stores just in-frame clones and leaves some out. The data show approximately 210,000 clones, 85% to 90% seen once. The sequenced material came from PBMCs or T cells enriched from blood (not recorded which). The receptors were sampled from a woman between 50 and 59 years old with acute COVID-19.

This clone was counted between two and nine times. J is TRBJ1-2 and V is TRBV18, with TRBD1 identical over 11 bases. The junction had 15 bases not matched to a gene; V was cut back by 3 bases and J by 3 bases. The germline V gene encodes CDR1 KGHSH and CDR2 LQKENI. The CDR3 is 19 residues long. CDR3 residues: CASSPTAGWTGGSDYGYTF. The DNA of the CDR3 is TGTGCCAGCTCACCTACTGCAGGGTGGACAGGGGGCTCGGACTATGGCTACACCTTC.

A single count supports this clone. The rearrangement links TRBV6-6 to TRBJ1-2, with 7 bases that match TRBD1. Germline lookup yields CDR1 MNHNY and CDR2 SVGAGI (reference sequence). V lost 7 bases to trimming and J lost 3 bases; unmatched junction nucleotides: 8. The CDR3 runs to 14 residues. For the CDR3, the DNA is TGTGCCAGCAATACCCACGGGACAGACTATGGCTACACCTTC. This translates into CASNTHGTDYGYTF.

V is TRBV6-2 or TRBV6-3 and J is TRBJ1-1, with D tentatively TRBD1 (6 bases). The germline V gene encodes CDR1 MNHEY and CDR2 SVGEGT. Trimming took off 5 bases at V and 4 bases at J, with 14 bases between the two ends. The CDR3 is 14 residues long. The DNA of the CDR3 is TGTGCCAGCAGTAGGGGGGGCTGGAGCACTGAAGCTTTCTTT. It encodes CASSRGGWSTEAFF.

The CDR3 reads CASSPAAGEEYNEQFF. The CDR3 DNA reads TGTGCCAGCAGCCCGGCGGCGGGAGAGGAATACAATGAGCAGTTCTTC. This chain uses TRBV27 with TRBJ2-1, with 7 bases matching TRBD2. The CDR3 covers 16 residues. Trimming took 6 bases from V and 4 from J; bases not matched to a gene: 12. Per the germline V gene, CDR1 is MNHEY and CDR2 is SMNVEV (reference sequence).

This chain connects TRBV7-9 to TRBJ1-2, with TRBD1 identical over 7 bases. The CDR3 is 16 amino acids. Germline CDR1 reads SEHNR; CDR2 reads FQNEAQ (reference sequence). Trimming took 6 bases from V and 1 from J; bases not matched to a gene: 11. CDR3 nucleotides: TGTGCCAGCAGTAATTACGACAGGGCTAATAACTATGGCTACACCTTC. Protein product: CASSNYDRANNYGYTF.

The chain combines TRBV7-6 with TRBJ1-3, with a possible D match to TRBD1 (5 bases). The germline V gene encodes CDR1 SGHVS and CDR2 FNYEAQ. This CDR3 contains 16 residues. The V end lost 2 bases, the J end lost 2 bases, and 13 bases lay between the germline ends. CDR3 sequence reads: CASSLNAGYPGNTIYF. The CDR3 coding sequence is TGTGCCAGCAGCTTAAACGCAGGGTATCCTGGAAACACCATATATTTT.

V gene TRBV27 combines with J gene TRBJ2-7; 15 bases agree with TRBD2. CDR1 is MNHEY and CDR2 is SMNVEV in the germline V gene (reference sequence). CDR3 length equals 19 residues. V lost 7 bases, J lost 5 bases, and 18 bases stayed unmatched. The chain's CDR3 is CASNLGSGTSGRPGDEQYF. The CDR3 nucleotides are TGTGCCAGCAACCTTGGCTCCGGGACTAGCGGGAGGCCTGGCGACGAGCAGTACTTC.

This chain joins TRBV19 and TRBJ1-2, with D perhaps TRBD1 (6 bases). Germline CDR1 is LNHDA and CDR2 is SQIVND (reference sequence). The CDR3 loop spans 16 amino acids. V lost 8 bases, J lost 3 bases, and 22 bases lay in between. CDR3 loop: CASATPNRVPHYGYTF. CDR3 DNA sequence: TGTGCCAGTGCCACCCCCAACAGGGTACCCCACTATGGCTACACCTTC.

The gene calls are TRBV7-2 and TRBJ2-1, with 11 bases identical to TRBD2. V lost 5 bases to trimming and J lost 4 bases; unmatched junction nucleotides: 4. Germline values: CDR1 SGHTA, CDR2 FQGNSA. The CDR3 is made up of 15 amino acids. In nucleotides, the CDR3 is TGTGCCAGCAGCAGGACTAGCGGGCCATACAATGAGCAGTTCTTC. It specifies CASSRTSGPYNEQFF.

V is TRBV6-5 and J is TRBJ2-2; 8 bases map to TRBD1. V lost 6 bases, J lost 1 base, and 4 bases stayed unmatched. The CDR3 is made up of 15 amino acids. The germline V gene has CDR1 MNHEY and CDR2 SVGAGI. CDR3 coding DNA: TGTGCCAGCAGGCAACAGGGGGTGAACACCGGGGAGCTGTTTTTT. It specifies CASRQQGVNTGELFF.

The CDR3 DNA reads TGTGCCAGCTCACCGGGACAGGGGGAGACCCAGTACTTC. Its protein product is CASSPGQGETQYF. The V gene is TRBV18, the J gene TRBJ2-5; TRBD1 matches 10 bases. Germline V gives CDR1 KGHSH, CDR2 LQKENI. This CDR3 spans 13 amino acids. The junction had 0 bases not matched to a gene; V was cut back by 3 bases and J by 5 bases.

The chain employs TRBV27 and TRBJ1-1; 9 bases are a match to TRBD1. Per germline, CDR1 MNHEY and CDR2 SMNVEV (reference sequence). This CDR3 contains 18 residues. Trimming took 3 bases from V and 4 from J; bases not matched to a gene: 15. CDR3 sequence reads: CASSFRDRAPRTLTEAFF. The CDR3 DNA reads TGTGCCAGCAGTTTCCGGGACAGGGCTCCCCGAACTCTCACTGAAGCTTTCTTT.

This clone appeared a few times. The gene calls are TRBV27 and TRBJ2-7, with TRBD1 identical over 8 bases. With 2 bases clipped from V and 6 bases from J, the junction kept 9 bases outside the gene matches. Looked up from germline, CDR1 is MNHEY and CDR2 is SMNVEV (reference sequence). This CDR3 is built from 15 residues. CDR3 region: CASSLVGQGASEQYF. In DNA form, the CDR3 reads TGTGCCAGCAGTTTAGTAGGGCAGGGGGCGAGCGAGCAGTACTTC.

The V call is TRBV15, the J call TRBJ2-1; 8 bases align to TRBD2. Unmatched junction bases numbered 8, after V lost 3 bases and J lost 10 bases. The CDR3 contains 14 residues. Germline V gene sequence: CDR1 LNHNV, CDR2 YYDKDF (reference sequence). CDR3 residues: CATSRGLDNREQFF. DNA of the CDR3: TGTGCCACCAGCAGGGGACTAGACAACAGGGAGCAGTTCTTC.

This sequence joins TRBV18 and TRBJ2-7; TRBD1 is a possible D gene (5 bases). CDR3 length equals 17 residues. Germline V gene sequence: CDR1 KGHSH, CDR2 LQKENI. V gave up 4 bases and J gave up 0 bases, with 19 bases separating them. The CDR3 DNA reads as TGTGCCAGCTCACTGATGGGGCGCGCAATCAACTCCTACGAGCAGTACTTC. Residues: CASSLMGRAINSYEQYF.

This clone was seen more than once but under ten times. CDR3 nucleotide sequence: TGCAGCGTTGAAATGGGAGGAGTCAATGAGCAGTTCTTC. This encodes CSVEMGGVNEQFF. V is TRBV29-1 and J is TRBJ2-1, with D perhaps TRBD2 (6 bases). The ends were cut back, 2 bases at V and 6 bases at J, with 11 bases in the middle. The germline V gene encodes CDR1 SQVTM and CDR2 ANQGSEA. CDR3 size: 13 residues.

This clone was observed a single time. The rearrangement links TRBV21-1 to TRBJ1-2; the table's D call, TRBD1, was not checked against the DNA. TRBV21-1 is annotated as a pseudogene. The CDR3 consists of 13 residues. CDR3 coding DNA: TGTGCCAGCGGCCGACAGGGTAACTATGGCTACACCTTC. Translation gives CASGRQGNYGYTF.

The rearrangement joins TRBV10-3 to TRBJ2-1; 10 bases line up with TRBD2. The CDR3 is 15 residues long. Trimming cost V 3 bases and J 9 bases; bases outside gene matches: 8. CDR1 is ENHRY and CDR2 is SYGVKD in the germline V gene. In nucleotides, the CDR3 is TGTGCCATCAGTGATATGACTAGCGGGCGGGCTGAGCAGTTCTTC. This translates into CAISDMTSGRAEQFF.

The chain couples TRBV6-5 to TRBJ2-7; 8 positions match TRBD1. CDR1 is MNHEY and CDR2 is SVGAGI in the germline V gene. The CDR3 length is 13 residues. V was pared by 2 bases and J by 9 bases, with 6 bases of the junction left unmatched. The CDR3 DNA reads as TGTGCCAGCAGTTACGGCCAGGGGGCGGTGCAGTACTTC. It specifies CASSYGQGAVQYF.